This record concerns one TCR beta chain sequence. Attachment of unique molecular identifiers to individual cDNA molecules was performed. TCRdb re-called the 5' RACE reads through MiXCR, storing one row per CDR3 protein. The table lists 50,000 to 70,000 distinct CDR3 sequences, around 9% of them singletons, with 17% in the top ten. These data originate in a study of early T cells in non-severe SARS-CoV-2 infection. The V end was cut by 6 bases, the J end by 3 bases, with 11 bases between. Germline CDR1 SNHLY, CDR2 FYNNEI. The CDR3 extends over 13 amino acids. The clonotype was recovered from an adult who was a healthcare worker with PCR-confirmed SARS-CoV-2 infection or an uninfected control (not recorded which). The chain combines TRBV2 with TRBJ1-2; tentatively, D is TRBD1 (5 bases). The sample consisted of whole blood. Here the CDR3 reads CASRSGGDYGYTF. DNA of the CDR3: TGTGCCAGCAGGAGCGGGGGAGACTATGGCTACACCTTC.